This T cell receptor beta chain was recovered during a study of T cells in Graves' hyperthyroidism and ophthalmopathy. Regarding the study as a whole: Most thyroid-expanded clonotypes above 0.001 were also found in blood.

The study excluded patients with uncontrolled infection, other autoimmune disease, pregnancy or lactation. Germline loops: CDR1 ENHRY, CDR2 SYGVKD. The CDR3 runs to 14 residues. V lost 10 bases and J lost 0, with 15 bases in between. As for this clonotype: What it binds is unknown.

TCR beta CDR3 sequences were amplified from RNA transcripts. The HTBI primer set served for first-round RT-PCR of the TCR CDR3. TCRdb fed the multiplex PCR reads into MiXCR, producing one record per CDR3 protein. There are roughly 500,000 distinct CDR3 sequences in the sample; 40% to 50% occur only once, and 44% lies in the top ten. The chain joins TRBV10-3 to TRBJ1-1, with D uncertain. Sequencing used peripheral blood or thyroid tissue (not recorded which). The TCR originated in an adult woman with Graves' disease, either hyperthyroidism or ophthalmopathy (not recorded which). In DNA form, the CDR3 reads TGTGCCACCCCCCACGGCGGGATGAACACTGAAGCTTTCTTT. This encodes CATPHGGMNTEAFF.